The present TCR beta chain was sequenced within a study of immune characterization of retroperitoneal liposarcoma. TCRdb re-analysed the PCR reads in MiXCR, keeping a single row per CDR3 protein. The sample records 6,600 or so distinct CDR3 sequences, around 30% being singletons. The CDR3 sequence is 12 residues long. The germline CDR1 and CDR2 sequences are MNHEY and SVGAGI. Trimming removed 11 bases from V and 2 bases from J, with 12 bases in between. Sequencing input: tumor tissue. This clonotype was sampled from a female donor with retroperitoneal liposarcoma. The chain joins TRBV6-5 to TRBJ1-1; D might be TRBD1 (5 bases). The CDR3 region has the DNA TGTGCCGGGGGTGCACGCAACACTGAAGCTTTCTTT. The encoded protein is CAGGARNTEAFF.